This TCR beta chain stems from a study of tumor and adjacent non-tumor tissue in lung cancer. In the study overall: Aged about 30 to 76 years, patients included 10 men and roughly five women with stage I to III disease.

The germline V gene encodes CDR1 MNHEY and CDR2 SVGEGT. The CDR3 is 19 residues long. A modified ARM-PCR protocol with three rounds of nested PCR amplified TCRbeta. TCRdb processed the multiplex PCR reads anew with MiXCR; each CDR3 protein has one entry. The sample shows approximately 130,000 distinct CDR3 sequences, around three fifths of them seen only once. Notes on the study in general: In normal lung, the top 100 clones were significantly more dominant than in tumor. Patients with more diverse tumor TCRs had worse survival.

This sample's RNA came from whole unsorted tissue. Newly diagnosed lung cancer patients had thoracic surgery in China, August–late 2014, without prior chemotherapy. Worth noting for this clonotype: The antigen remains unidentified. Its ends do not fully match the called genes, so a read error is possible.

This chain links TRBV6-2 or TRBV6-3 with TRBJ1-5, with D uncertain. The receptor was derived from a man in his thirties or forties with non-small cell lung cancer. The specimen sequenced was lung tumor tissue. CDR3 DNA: TGTGCCAGCAGCTACTCGAGTCGGCAGAGGGCAGGCGTCAATCAGCCCCAGCTTTTT. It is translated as CASSYSSRQRAGVNQPQLF.